This TCR beta chain appears in the sequencing data of a study of shared clonotypes between healthy human individuals. A split of CD4+ cells into CD45RA+ naive and CD45RA-negative memory subsets was performed. The assay was immunoSEQ multiplex PCR, and TCRdb's table has in-frame clones only and misses some. The sample includes about 1.4 million clones, roughly 96% of them seen just once. Study-level findings and limits: In general, naive subsets displayed greater estimated richness than memory subsets did. The sole specimen, blood, was sampled, and tissue repertoires likely differ.

V dropped 5 bases and J dropped 6; count of bases not matched to a gene: 6. CDR1 and CDR2 (germline): MDHEN, SYDVKM. CDR3 length: 14 residues. Notes on this clone: Its antigen is not identified.

The gene calls are TRBV28 and TRBJ2-1; 8 bases align to TRBD2. The sequencing sample was made of naive CD4+ T cells sorted from blood. Subset reported: CD45RA+ positively selected. The TCR sequence derives from a man aged 25-45 years in good health. The CDR3 sequence: CASSVGLAPNEQFF. CDR3 nucleotides: TGTGCCAGCAGTGTCGGACTAGCCCCCAATGAGCAGTTCTTC.